These T cell receptor beta chains were read from a single sample in a study of blood T cells in healthy people across ages. MiXCR was run by TCRdb on the 5' RACE reads, yielding one entry per CDR3 protein. This table holds around 1,900,000 distinct CDR3 sequences, approximately 40% found once. Sequenced sample: blood. All receptors come from a human donor in good health. The CDR3 runs from the conserved cysteine through the conserved F or W. D genes are given only for firm matches. The listing skips clone size in some rows; elsewhere it reads once, few, many or a size class.

d_call	v_call	j_call	clone_size	cdr3_aa	cdr3_nt
.	TRBV5-1	TRBJ2-1	few	CASSLPPPQTLLFF	TGCGCCAGCAGCTTGCCCCCTCCACAAACCCTCTTGTTCTTC
.	TRBV20-1	TRBJ1-2	.	CSARAQGYDGYTF	TGCAGTGCTAGAGCCCAAGGATACGATGGCTACACCTTC
.	TRBV4-3	TRBJ2-7	.	CASSQGVLAEDNEQYF	TGCGCCAGCAGCCAAGGGGTATTAGCGGAGGACAATGAGCAGTACTTC
.	TRBV7-3	TRBJ1-1	few	CASSLYRANTEAFF	TGTGCCAGCAGCTTGTACAGGGCGAACACTGAAGCTTTCTTT
.	TRBV7-6	TRBJ2-1	few	CASSLVLDNNEQFF	TGTGCCAGCAGCTTAGTATTAGACAACAATGAGCAGTTCTTC
TRBD2	TRBV7-2	TRBJ2-7	few	CASSLELAGANSYEQYF	TGTGCCAGCAGCTTAGAACTAGCGGGGGCCAACTCCTACGAGCAGTACTTC
.	TRBV12-3/TRBV12-4	TRBJ1-2	.	CASRRTALYGYTF	TGTGCCAGCAGACGAACAGCCCTCTATGGCTACACCTTC
.	TRBV7-6	TRBJ1-1	few	CASSLGLGVTEAFF	TGTGCCAGCAGCTTAGGACTGGGGGTCACTGAAGCTTTCTTT
TRBD2	TRBV3-1	TRBJ2-1	few	CASSQGVGGNEQFF	TGTGCCAGCAGCCAAGGAGTGGGGGGGAATGAGCAGTTCTTC
.	TRBV4-1	TRBJ1-3	.	CASSQMGFNSGNTIYF	TGCGCCAGCAGCCAAATGGGCTTCAACTCTGGAAACACCATATATTTT
TRBD2	TRBV20-1	TRBJ2-7	.	CSATKGLAGSYEQYF	TGCAGTGCTACCAAAGGACTAGCGGGCTCCTACGAGCAGTACTTC
.	TRBV2	TRBJ2-7	.	CASTTTGQPYEQYF	TGTGCCAGCACTACGACAGGACAACCCTACGAGCAGTACTTC
.	TRBV30	TRBJ1-1	.	CAWSVGPATEAFF	TGTGCCTGGAGTGTCGGGCCGGCCACTGAAGCTTTCTTT
TRBD1	TRBV20-1	TRBJ1-2	.	CSASSQGATPNYGYTF	TGCAGTGCTAGTTCCCAGGGGGCTACCCCTAACTATGGCTACACCTTC
TRBD2	TRBV7-2	TRBJ2-5	.	CASSRPAGAQETQYF	TGTGCCAGCAGTCGTCCAGCGGGGGCACAAGAGACCCAGTACTTC
.	TRBV4-3	TRBJ2-3	few	CASSQSAGVDTQYF	TGCGCCAGCAGCCAATCGGCTGGGGTGGATACGCAGTATTTT
TRBD1	TRBV7-2	TRBJ1-2	few	CASSSQGAPGYGYTF	TGTGCCAGCAGCTCACAGGGGGCGCCTGGGTATGGCTACACCTTC